The 7 T cell receptor beta chains below come from one sample, sequenced in a study of blood T cell repertoires in COVID-19. Some clones are missing from TCRdb's copy, which holds only in-frame ones; the method was immunoSEQ multiplex PCR. The sample shows tens of thousands of clones, under 90% of them seen only once. Sequencing input: peripheral blood. The receptors were gathered from a woman between 65 and 79 years old with acute or convalescent COVID-19.

The chain links TRBV10-3 to TRBJ2-7; perhaps D is TRBD1 or TRBD2 (5 bases each). The CDR3 spans 15 residues. Germline V CDR1 and CDR2: ENHRY, SYGVKD. Trimming stripped 6 bases from V and 1 base from J, with 16 bases between. CDR3 sequence: CAIREGFAVSYEQYF. As DNA, the CDR3 is TGTGCCATCAGAGAGGGGTTCGCGGTTTCCTACGAGCAGTACTTC.

The gene calls are TRBV3-1 (or the pseudogene TRBV3-2) and TRBJ2-7; no clear D gene. Germline CDR1 and CDR2: LGHDT and YNNKEL (reference sequence). The V end was cut by 4 bases, the J end by 2 bases, with 9 bases between. This CDR3 is built from 13 residues. CDR3 in amino acids: CASSLTPPYEQYF. CDR3 coding DNA: TGTGCCAGCAGCCTCACTCCCCCCTACGAGCAGTACTTC.

The table lists this clone with a few counts. The rearrangement joins TRBV4-1 to TRBJ1-1; D possibly corresponds to TRBD1 (5 bases). The V gene lost 0 bases and the J gene lost 5 bases, with 19 bases spanning the gap. The CDR3 extends over 17 amino acids. Germline loops: CDR1 MGHRA, CDR2 YSYEKL. In DNA form, the CDR3 reads TGCGCCAGCAGCCAAGATTATGCGGGACGTTCTGGGACTGAAGCTTTCTTT. Translated: CASSQDYAGRSGTEAFF.

The chain recombines TRBV28 with TRBJ1-2, with TRBD1 identical over 7 bases. CDR3 length: 14 amino acids. Germline V gives CDR1 MDHEN, CDR2 SYDVKM. The V and J ends lost 6 bases and 5 bases, in that order; junction bases with no gene match: 9. CDR3 in DNA: TGTGCCAGCAGGGGGGAGACAGGGCAATATGGCTACACCTTC. This translates into CASRGETGQYGYTF.

J is TRBJ2-7 and V is TRBV12-3 or TRBV12-4; a possible D gene is TRBD1 (5 bases). V lost 5 bases to trimming and J lost 4 bases, with 9 bases between them. The CDR3 has 12 residues. The CDR3 DNA reads TGTGCCAGCAGTCAGGGTTCGTACGAGCAGTACTTC. Protein product: CASSQGSYEQYF.

The chain couples TRBV11-3 to TRBJ2-7, with D perhaps TRBD1 (5 bases). This CDR3 has 15 residues. V lost 4 bases, J lost 1 base, and 14 bases lay in between. Germline lookup yields CDR1 SGHNT and CDR2 YENEEA. This CDR3 reads CASSSRTSQSYEQYF. CDR3 nucleotide sequence: TGTGCCAGCAGCTCCAGGACAAGCCAATCCTACGAGCAGTACTTC.

The chain is built from TRBV4-1 and TRBJ2-5, with TRBD1 identical over 8 bases. The end of the DNA aligns better with TRBJ2-7, so the J call may be wrong. Germline V lookup: CDR1 MGHRA, CDR2 YSYEKL. CDR3 length equals 16 residues. DNA for the CDR3: TGCGCCAGCAGCCAAGAGGTACAGGGGGTTACCTACGAGCAGTACTTC. Protein product: CASSQEVQGVTYEQYF.